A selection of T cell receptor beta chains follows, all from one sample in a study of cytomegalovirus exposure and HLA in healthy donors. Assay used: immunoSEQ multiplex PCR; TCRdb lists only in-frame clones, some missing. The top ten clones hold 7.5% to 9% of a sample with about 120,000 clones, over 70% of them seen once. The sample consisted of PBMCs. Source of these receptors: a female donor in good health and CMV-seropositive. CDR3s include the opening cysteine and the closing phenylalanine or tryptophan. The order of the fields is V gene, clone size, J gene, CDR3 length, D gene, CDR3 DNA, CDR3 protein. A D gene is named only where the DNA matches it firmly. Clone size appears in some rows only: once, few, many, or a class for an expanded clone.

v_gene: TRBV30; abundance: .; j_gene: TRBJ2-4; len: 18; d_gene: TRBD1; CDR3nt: TGTGCCTGGAGTGTCAGGGGGCGCGACGAGGGGGGCAAAAACATTCAGTACTTC; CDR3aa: CAWSVRGRDEGGKNIQYF
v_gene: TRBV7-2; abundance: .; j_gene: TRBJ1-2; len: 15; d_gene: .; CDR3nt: TGTGCCAGCAGCGGGGGGTCGACAGAACCCAGTGGCTACACCTTC; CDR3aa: CASSGGSTEPSGYTF
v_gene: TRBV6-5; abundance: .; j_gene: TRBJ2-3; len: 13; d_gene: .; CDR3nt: TGTGCCAGCCGGAGTCTACTCACAGATACGCAGTATTTT; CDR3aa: CASRSLLTDTQYF
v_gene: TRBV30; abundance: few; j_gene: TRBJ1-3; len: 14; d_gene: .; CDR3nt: TGTGCCTGGACTCCGGGACTCTCTGGAAACACCATATATTTT; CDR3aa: CAWTPGLSGNTIYF
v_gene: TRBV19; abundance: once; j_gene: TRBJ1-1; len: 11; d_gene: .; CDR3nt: TGTGCCAGTGTGTCAGGGTACGAAGCTTTCTTT; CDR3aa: CASVSGYEAFF
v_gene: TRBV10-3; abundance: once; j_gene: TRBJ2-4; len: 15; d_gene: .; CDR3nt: TGTGCCATCAGTGAGGATCTTCGGCAGGCAAACATTCAGTACTTC; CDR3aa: CAISEDLRQANIQYF
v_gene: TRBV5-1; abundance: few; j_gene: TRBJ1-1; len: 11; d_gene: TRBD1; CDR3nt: TGCGCCAGCAGTACAGGGGCAGAAGCTTTCTTT; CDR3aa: CASSTGAEAFF
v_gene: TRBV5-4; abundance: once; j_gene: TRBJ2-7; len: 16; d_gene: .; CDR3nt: TGTGCCAGCAGCTCTGGACGTTGGACAGCCCGGTACGAGCAGTACTTC; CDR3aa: CASSSGRWTARYEQYF
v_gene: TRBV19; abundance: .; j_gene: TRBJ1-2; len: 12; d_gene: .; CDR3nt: TGTGCCAGTAGTATATCGAACTATGGCTACACCTTC; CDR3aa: CASSISNYGYTF
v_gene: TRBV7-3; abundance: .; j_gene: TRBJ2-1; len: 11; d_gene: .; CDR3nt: TGTGCCAGCAGCTCCTACGGGGGTGGGTTCTTC; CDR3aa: CASSSYGGGFF
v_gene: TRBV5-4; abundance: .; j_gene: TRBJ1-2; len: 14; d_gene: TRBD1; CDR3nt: TGTGCCAGCAGCTTACTACAGGGGGCGGCTGGCTACACCTTC; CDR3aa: CASSLLQGAAGYTF
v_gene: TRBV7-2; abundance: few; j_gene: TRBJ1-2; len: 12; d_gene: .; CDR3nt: TGTGCCAGCAGCTTACCGGGAGACGGCTACACCTTC; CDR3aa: CASSLPGDGYTF
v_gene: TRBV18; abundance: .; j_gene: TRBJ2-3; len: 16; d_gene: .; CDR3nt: TGTGCCAGCTCACCAGTCGCGCAGGGCTTGACAGATACGCAGTATTTT; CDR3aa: CASSPVAQGLTDTQYF
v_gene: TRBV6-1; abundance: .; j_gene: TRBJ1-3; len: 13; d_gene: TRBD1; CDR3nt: TGTGCCACCGAGACAGGGCCTGGAAACACCATATATTTT; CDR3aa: CATETGPGNTIYF
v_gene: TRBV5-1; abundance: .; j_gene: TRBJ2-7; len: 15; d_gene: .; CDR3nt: TGCGCCAGCAGCTTGTTCGCGGGGGCTTCCTACGAGCAGTACTTC; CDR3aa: CASSLFAGASYEQYF
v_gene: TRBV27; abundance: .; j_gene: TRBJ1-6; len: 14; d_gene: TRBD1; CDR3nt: TGTGCCAGCAGAACCGGGACAGGGGGTTCACCCCTCCACTTT; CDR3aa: CASRTGTGGSPLHF
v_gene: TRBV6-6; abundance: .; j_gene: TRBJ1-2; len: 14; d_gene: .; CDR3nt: TGTGCCAGCAATGCTCCAGAGGGTAACTATGGCTACACCTTC; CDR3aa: CASNAPEGNYGYTF
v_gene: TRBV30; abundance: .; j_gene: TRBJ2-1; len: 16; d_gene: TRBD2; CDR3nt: TGTGCCTGGAGTATGTCCGGGGGGGCCCTCTACAATGAGCAGTTCTTC; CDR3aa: CAWSMSGGALYNEQFF
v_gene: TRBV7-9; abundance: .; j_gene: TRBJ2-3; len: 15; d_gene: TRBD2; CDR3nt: TGTGCCAGCAGCTTAGCCAGCGGGGGAACAGATACGCAGTATTTT; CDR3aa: CASSLASGGTDTQYF
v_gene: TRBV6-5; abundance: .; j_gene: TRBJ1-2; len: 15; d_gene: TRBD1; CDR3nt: TGTGCCAGCAGTCTTGGACAGGGGGCGCGTGATGGCTACACCTTC; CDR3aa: CASSLGQGARDGYTF
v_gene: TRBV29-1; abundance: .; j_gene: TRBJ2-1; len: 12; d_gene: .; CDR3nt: TGCAGCGTTGAACGGGTCCACAATGAGCAGTTCTTC; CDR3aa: CSVERVHNEQFF
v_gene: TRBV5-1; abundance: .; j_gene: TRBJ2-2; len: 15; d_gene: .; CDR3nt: TGCGCCAGCAGCTTGGTGACAGAAACCACCGGGGAGCTGTTTTTT; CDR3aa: CASSLVTETTGELFF
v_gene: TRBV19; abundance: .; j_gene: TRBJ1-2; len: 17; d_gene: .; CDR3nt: TGTGCCAGTAGTATTTTTGGCGGGGAGACGGCTAACTATGGCTACACCTTC; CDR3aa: CASSIFGGETANYGYTF
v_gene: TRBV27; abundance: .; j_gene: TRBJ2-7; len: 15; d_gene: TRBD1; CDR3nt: TGTGCCAGCAGTTTAGTTGGGACAGGGGCCTACGAGCAGTACTTC; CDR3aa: CASSLVGTGAYEQYF
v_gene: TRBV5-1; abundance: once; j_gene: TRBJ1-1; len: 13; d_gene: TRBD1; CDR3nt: TGCGCCAGCAGCTTCACAGGGGACACTGAAGCTTTCTTT; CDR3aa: CASSFTGDTEAFF
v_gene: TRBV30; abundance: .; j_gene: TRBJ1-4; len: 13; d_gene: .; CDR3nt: TGTGCCTGGAGTGTTAGAACTAATGAAAAACTGTTTTTT; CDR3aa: CAWSVRTNEKLFF
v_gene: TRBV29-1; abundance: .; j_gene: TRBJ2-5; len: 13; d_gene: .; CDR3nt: TGCAGCGTTAAACGGTCTATCCAAGAGACCCAGTACTTC; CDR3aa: CSVKRSIQETQYF
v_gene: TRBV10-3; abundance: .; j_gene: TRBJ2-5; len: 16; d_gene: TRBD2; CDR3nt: TGTGCCATCAGTGGGGGACTAGCGGGGGGCCAAGAGACCCAGTACTTC; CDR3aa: CAISGGLAGGQETQYF
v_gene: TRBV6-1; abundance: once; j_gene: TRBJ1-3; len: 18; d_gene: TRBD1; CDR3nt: TGTGCCAGCAGTGCCTCTTTCGGTTTCAGGGGGGCTGGAAACACCATATATTTT; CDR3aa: CASSASFGFRGAGNTIYF
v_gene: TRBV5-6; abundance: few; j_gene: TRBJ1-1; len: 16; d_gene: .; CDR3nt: TGTGCCAGCAGCTTGGGATCCGGGGGGCCTAACACTGAAGCTTTCTTT; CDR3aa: CASSLGSGGPNTEAFF
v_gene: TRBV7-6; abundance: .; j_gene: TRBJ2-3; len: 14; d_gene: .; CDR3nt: TGTGCCAGCAGTCTGATGCGGGGCGGGGATACGCAGTATTTT; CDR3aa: CASSLMRGGDTQYF
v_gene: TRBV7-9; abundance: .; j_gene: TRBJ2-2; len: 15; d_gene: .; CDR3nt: TGTGCCAGCAGCCGACGTGGCCAGGAAATCGGGGAGCTGTTTTTT; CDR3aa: CASSRRGQEIGELFF
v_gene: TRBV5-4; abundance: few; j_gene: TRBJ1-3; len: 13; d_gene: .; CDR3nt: TGTGCCAGCAGAATTGACAGGGGAAACACCATATATTTT; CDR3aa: CASRIDRGNTIYF
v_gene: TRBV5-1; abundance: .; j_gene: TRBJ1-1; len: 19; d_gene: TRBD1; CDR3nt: TGCGCCAGCAGCAGAGGTTTACAACAGGGGTTATTATGGCACACTGAAGCTTTCTTT; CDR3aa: CASSRGLQQGLLWHTEAFF
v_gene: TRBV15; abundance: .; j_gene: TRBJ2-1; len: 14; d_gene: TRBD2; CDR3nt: TGTGCCACCAGCAGCTCTAGCGGGGGGAGAGAGCAGTTCTTC; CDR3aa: CATSSSSGGREQFF
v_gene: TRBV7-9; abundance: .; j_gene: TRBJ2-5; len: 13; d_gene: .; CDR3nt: TGTGCCTCGGAGAAAAACGGACAAGAGACCCAGTACTTC; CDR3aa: CASEKNGQETQYF
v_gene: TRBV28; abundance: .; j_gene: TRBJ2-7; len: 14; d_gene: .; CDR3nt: TGTGCCAGCATGGTGGCGGCCCAATCCTACGAGCAGTACTTC; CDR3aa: CASMVAAQSYEQYF
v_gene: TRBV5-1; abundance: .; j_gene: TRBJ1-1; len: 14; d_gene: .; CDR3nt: TGCGCCAGCAGCTTGGGACTCTCGGGCACTGAAGCTTTCTTT; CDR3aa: CASSLGLSGTEAFF
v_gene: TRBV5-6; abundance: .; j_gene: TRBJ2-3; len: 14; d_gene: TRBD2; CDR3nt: TGTGCCAGCGGAGATAGCGGGGGGCCGTTGACGCAGTATTTT; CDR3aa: CASGDSGGPLTQYF
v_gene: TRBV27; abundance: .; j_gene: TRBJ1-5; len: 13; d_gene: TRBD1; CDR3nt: TGTGCCAGCAGTACACAGGGGAATCAGCCCCAGCATTTT; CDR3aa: CASSTQGNQPQHF
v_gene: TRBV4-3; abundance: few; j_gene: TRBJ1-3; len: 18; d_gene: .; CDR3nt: TGCGCCAGCAGCCAAGATCAGGCAGGTCCCTCTTTGGGAAACACCATATATTTT; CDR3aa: CASSQDQAGPSLGNTIYF
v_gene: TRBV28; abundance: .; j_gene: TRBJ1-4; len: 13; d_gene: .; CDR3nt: TGTGCCAGCACCCCAGGAGGTAATGAAAAACTGTTTTTT; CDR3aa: CASTPGGNEKLFF
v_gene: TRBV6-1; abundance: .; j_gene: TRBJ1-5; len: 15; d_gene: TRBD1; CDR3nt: TGTGCCAGCAGCAACCGGGACAGGGCTGCTCAGCCCCAGCATTTT; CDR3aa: CASSNRDRAAQPQHF
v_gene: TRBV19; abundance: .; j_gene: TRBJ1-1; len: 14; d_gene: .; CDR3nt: TGTGCCACTAACCGGGGAGTGGGGAACACTGAAGCTTTCTTT; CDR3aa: CATNRGVGNTEAFF
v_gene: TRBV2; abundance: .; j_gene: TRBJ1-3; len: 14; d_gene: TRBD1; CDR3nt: TGTGCCAGCAGTCCGGGACAGGGTTTAGACACCATATATTTT; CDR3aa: CASSPGQGLDTIYF
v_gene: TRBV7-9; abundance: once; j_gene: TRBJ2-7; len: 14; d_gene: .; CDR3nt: TGTGCCAGCAGCCCCGGGACATTACCCTACGAGCAGTACTTC; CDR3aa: CASSPGTLPYEQYF
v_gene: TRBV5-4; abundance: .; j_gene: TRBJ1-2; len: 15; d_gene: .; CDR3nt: TGTGCCAGCAGCTCCCAATCACGTCCCTTCGAGGGCTACACCTTC; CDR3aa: CASSSQSRPFEGYTF
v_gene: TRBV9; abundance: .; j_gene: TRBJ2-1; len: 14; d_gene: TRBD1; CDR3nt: TGTGCCAGCAGTGGACAGGGGGCCTACAATGAGCAGTTCTTC; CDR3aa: CASSGQGAYNEQFF
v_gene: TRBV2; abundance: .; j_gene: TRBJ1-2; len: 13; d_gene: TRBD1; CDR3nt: TGTGCCAGCAAACAGGGGGCCGGGTATGGCTACACCTTC; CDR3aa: CASKQGAGYGYTF
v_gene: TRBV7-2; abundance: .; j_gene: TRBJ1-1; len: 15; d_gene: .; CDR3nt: TGTGCCAGCAGCTTAGAATGGCACCCAAACGCTGAAGCTTTCTTT; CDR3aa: CASSLEWHPNAEAFF
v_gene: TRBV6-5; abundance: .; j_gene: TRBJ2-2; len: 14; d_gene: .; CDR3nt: TGTGCCAGCAGCTCCGACAGGAACACCGGGGAGCTGTTTTTT; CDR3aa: CASSSDRNTGELFF
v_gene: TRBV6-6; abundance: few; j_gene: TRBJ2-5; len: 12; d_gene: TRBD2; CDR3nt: TGTGCCACCCTGAGCGGGGGTGAGACCCAGTACTTC; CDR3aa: CATLSGGETQYF
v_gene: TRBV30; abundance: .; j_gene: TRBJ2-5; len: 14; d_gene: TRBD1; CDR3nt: TGTGCCTGGAGGCCGACAGGGGGCAGGGAGACCCAGTACTTC; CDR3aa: CAWRPTGGRETQYF
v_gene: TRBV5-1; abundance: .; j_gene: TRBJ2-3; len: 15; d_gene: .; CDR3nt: TGCGCCAGCAGCTTGGCCGAGGGCAGAGGTGATACGCAGTATTTT; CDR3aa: CASSLAEGRGDTQYF
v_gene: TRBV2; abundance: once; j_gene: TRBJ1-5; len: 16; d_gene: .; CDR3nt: TGTGCCAGCAGTGCCCGATGGGGGGGAGGCAATCAGCCCCAGCATTTT; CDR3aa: CASSARWGGGNQPQHF
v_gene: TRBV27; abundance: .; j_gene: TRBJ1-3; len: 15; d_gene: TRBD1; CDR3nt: TGTGCCAGCAGGCGATCAGGGGGAGGTGGAAACACCATATATTTT; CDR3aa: CASRRSGGGGNTIYF
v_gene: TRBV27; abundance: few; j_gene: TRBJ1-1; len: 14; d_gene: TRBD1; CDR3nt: TGTGCCAGCAGAGTGACAGGGGTGAACACTGAAGCTTTCTTT; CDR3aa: CASRVTGVNTEAFF